The 6 T cell receptor beta chains given below trace back to one sample, sequenced in a study of T-cell reconstitution after alpha-beta-depleted transplantation in children listed by TCRdb under 2016. Libraries came from PCR. This sample was sequenced with an Illumina HiSeq 2500. To normalize quantification of the TCRbeta repertoire, the TCR libraries were built with molecular barcoding that relied on unique molecular identifiers. Using fastp at Q25 and MiXCR, TCRdb reprocessed the public reads and kept productive beta chains. Rows are unified per CDR3 protein, each entry keeping the most common DNA and genes. Here the sample has around 410,000 distinct CDR3 sequences; 9.5% to 13% occur a single time. Roughly 6% of the sample belongs to the ten largest clones. The sequencing here drew on PBMCs from the stem cell graft donor, taken from the stem cell graft. The receptor set was obtained from a human donor who donated a stem cell graft to a child with acute myeloid leukemia.

The chain couples TRBV19 to TRBJ1-1; D may be TRBD1 (6 bases). V was pared by 6 bases and J by 2 bases, with 10 bases between. CDR1 and CDR2 from the germline V gene are LNHDA and SQIVND (reference sequence). This CDR3 comprises 13 residues. CDR3 nucleotides: TGTGCCAGTAGAAGCGGGGGCAACACTGAAGCTTTCTTT. This encodes CASRSGGNTEAFF.

This clonotype was counted many times. V is TRBV6-2 or TRBV6-3 and J is TRBJ2-7; D is perhaps TRBD1 or TRBD2 (5 bases each). With 6 bases removed from V and 6 bases from J, the gap between germline ends came to 15 bases. The CDR3 extends over 13 amino acids. Germline V gene data show CDR1 as MNHEY and CDR2 as SVGEGT. Here the CDR3 DNA reads TGTGCCAGCAGACCTACTACAGGAGGCGAGCAGTACTTC. This gives the protein CASRPTTGGEQYF.

In this sample, this clonotype turned up a few times. This chain uses TRBV7-9 with TRBJ2-7; D not certain. The CDR3 extends over 14 amino acids. V was cut by 1 base and J by 2 bases, with 9 bases left in between. Germline CDR1 and CDR2: SEHNR and FQNEAQ (reference sequence). The CDR3 here is CASSLGVKPYEQYV. In nucleotides, the CDR3 is TGTGCCAGCAGCTTAGGGGTCAAACCCTACGAGCAGTACGTC.

The J gene is TRBJ2-7, the V gene TRBV29-1; 7 positions agree with TRBD2. The CDR3 has 13 amino acids. Germline CDR1 SQVTM, CDR2 ANQGSEA. The V segment lost 5 bases and the J segment 2 bases; nucleotides outside the gene matches: 6. The CDR3 DNA reads TGCAGCGTTTCTACTAGCGCGACCTACGAGCAGTACTTC. Protein: CSVSTSATYEQYF.

In its sample, this clonotype was seen a few times. The V and J genes are TRBV20-1 and TRBJ2-7; the D gene is possibly TRBD2 (5 bases). V lost 1 base, J lost 0 bases, and 13 bases lay in between. CDR3 length: 15 residues. Looked up from germline, CDR1 is DFQATT and CDR2 is SNEGSKA (reference sequence). The DNA for the CDR3 is TGCAGTGCTAGAGCGGAGGATAAGAGCTCCTACGAGCAGTACTTC. This encodes CSARAEDKSSYEQYF.

The table lists this clonotype with many counts. The chain recombines TRBV5-6 with TRBJ2-3, with no clear D. Trimming left V 2 bases short and J 4 bases short, with 11 bases between. The germline CDR1 and CDR2 sequences are SGHDT and YYEEEE. There are 14 residues in the CDR3. CDR3 in amino acids: CASSFSLGPDTQYF. DNA of the CDR3: TGTGCCAGCAGCTTTTCACTGGGCCCAGATACGCAGTATTTT.